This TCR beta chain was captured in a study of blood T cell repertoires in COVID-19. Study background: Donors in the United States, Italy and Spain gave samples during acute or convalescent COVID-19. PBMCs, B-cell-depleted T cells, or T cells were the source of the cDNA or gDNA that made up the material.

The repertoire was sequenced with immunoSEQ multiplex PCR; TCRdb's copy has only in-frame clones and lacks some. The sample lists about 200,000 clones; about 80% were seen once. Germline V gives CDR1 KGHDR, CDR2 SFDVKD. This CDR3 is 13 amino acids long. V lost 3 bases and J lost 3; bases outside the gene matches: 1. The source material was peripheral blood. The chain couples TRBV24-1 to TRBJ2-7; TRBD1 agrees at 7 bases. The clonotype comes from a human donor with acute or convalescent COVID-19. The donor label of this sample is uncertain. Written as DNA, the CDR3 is TGTGCCACCAGTGATCCAGGGGGCTACGAGCAGTACTTC. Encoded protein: CATSDPGGYEQYF.